These 4 T cell receptor beta chains were sequenced from one sample in a study of OX40 agonist ivuxolimab in advanced cancers. Assay: immunoSEQ multiplex PCR; the TCRdb copy retains only in-frame clones and omits some. The table lists about 61,000 clones, approximately 86% of them singletons. The sequencing here drew on CD4+ or CD8+ T cells sorted from blood, taken in a trial of the OX40 agonist ivuxolimab. The receptors stem from an adult with an advanced solid tumor such as melanoma, head and neck, liver or kidney cancer.

The chain carries TRBV9 and TRBJ1-1; no definite D call. Trimming cost V 0 bases and J 1 base, with 7 bases left between them. This CDR3 has 14 amino acids. Germline V CDR1 and CDR2: SGDLS, YYNGEE. The CDR3 protein is CASSVDGENTEAFF. The CDR3 bases are TGTGCCAGCAGCGTAGACGGGGAGAACACTGAAGCTTTCTTT.

The CDR3: CAWTGGTETQYF. The CDR3 nucleotides are TGTGCCTGGACCGGGGGCACAGAGACCCAGTACTTC. The chain has TRBV30 and TRBJ2-5; the D call may be TRBD1 or TRBD2 (6 bases each). CDR3 length: 12 amino acids. V lost 4 bases and J 4 bases, leaving 10 bases between the germline ends. Looked up from germline, CDR1 is GTSNPN and CDR2 is SVGIG (reference sequence). The full variable domain, with the rest looked up from reference TRBV30 and TRBJ2-5, is SQTIHQWPATLVQPVGSPLSLECTVEGTSNPNLYWYRQAAGRGLQLLFYSVGIGQISSEVPQNLSASRPQDRQFILSSKKLLLSDSGFYLCAWTGGTETQYFGPGTRLLVL.

This chain uses TRBV5-6 with TRBJ1-1; unclear D gene. V was trimmed by 0 bases and J by 0 bases, leaving 6 bases between them. The germline V gene encodes CDR1 SGHDT and CDR2 YYEEEE. The CDR3 totals 14 residues. Here the CDR3 DNA reads TGTGCCAGCAGCTTGGGTGGCGTGAACACTGAAGCTTTCTTT. It specifies CASSLGGVNTEAFF.

The rearrangement links TRBV28 to TRBJ1-4; TRBD1 is a possible D gene (6 bases). CDR1 MDHEN and CDR2 SYDVKM come from the germline V gene. V lost 6 bases and J lost 8, with 19 bases in between. This CDR3 comprises 15 residues. The CDR3 coding sequence is TGTGCCAGCAGCTCAGGGGCTGTAACAGGGGAAAAACTGTTTTTT. Its translation: CASSSGAVTGEKLFF.